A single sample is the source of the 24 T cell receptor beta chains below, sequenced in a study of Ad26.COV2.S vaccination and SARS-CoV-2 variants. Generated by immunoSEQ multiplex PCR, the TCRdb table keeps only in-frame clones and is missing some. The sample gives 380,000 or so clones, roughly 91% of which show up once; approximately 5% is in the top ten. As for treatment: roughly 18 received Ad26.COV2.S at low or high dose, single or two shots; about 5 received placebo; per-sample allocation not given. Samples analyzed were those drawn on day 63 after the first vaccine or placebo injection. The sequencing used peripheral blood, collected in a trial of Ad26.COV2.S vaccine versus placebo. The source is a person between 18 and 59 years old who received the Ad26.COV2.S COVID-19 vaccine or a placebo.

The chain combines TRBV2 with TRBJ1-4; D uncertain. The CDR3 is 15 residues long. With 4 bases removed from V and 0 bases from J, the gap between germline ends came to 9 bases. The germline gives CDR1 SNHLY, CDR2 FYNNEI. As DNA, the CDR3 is TGTGCCAGCAGTGGATCATGGGCAACTAATGAAAAACTGTTTTTT. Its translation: CASSGSWATNEKLFF.

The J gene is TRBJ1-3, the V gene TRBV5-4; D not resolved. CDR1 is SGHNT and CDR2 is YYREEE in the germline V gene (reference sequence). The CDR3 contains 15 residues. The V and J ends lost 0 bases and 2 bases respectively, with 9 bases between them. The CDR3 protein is CASSLDRGTGNTIYF. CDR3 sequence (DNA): TGTGCCAGCAGCTTGGACCGGGGAACTGGAAACACCATATATTTT. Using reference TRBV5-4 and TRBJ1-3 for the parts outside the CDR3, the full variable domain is ETGVTQSPTHLIKTRGQQVTLRCSSQSGHNTVSWYQQALGQGPQFIFQYYREEENGRGNFPPRFSGLQFPNYSSELNVNALELDDSALYLCASSLDRGTGNTIYFGEGSWLTVV.

CDR3 residues: CASSPGTGFNEKLFF. DNA of the CDR3: TGTGCCAGCAGCCCCGGGACAGGATTTAATGAAAAACTGTTTTTT. The chain combines TRBV5-4 with TRBJ1-4; 8 bases agree with TRBD1. The ends lost 4 bases at V and 4 bases at J; junction bases unmatched: 6. The germline CDR1 and CDR2 sequences are SGHNT and YYREEE (reference sequence). This CDR3 is 15 amino acids long.

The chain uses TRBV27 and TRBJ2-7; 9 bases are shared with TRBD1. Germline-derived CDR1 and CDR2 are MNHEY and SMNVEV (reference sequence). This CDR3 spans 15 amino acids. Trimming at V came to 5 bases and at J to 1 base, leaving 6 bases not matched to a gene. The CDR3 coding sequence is TGTGCCAGCAGTGACCGGGACAGGGCGTCCTACGAGCAGTACTTC. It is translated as CASSDRDRASYEQYF.

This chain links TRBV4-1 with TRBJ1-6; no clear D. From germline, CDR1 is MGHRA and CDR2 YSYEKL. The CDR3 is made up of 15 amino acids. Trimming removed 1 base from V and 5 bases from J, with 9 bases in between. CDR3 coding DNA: TGCGCCAGCAGCCAAGCATCGGTGGATAATTCACCCCTCCACTTT. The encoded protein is CASSQASVDNSPLHF.

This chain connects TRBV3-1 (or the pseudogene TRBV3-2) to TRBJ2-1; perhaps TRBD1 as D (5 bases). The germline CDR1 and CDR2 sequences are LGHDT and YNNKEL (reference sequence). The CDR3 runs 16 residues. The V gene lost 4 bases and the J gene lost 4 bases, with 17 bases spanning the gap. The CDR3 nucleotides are TGTGCCAGCAGCCCCCAGGGTTCCCGTCTTTACAATGAGCAGTTCTTC. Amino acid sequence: CASSPQGSRLYNEQFF.

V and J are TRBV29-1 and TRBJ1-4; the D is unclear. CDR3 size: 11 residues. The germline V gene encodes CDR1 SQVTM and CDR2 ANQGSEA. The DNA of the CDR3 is TGCACCGGAAGTTATAATGAAAAACTGTTTTTT. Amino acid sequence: CTGSYNEKLFF.

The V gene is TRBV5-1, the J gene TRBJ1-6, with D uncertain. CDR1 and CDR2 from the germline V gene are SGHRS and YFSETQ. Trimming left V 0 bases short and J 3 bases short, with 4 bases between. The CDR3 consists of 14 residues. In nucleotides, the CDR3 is TGCGCCAGCAGCTTGGAGGGCTATAATTCACCCCTCCACTTT. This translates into CASSLEGYNSPLHF.

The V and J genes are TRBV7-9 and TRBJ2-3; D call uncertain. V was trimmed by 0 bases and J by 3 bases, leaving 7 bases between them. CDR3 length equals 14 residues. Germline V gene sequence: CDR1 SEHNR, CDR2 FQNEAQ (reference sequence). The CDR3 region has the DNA TGTGCCAGCAGCTTAGCGGCCCCTACAGATACGCAGTATTTT. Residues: CASSLAAPTDTQYF.

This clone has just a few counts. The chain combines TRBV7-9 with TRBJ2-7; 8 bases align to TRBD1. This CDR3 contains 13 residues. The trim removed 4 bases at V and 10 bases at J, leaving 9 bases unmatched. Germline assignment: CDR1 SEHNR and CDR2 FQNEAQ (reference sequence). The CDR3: CASSWSGTGEQYF. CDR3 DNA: TGTGCCAGCAGCTGGTCCGGGACAGGTGAACAGTACTTC.

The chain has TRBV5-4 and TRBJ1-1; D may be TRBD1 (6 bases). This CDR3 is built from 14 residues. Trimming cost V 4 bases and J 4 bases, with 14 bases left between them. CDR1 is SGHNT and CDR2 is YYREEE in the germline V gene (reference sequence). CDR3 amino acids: CASSPRGIGTEAFF. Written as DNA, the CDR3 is TGTGCCAGCAGCCCCAGGGGAATCGGCACTGAAGCTTTCTTT.

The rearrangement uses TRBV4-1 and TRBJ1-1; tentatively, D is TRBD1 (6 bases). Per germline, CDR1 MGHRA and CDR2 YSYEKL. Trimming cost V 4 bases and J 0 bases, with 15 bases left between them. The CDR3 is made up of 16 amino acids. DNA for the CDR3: TGCGCCAGCAGCCCGCCCCCGACAGGTATGAACACTGAAGCTTTCTTT. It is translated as CASSPPPTGMNTEAFF.

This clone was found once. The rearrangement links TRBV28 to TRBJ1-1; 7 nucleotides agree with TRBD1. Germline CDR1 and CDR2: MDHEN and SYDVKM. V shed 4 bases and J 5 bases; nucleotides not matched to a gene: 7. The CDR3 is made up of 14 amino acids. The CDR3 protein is CASSSGGVWTEAFF. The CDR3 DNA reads TGTGCCAGCAGTTCAGGGGGAGTTTGGACTGAAGCTTTCTTT.

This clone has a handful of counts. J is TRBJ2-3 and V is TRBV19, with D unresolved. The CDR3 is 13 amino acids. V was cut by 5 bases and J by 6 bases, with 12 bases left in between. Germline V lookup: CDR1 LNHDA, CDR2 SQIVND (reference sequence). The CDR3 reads CASSLWPRDTQYF. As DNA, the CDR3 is TGTGCCAGTAGTTTGTGGCCACGGGATACGCAGTATTTT.

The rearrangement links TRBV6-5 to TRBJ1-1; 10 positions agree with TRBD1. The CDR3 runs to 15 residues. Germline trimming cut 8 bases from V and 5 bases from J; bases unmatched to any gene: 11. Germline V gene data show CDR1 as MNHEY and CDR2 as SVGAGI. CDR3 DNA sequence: TGTGCCAGCTCCGGCCTCTGGGGACAGGGGACTGAAGCTTTCTTT. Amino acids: CASSGLWGQGTEAFF.

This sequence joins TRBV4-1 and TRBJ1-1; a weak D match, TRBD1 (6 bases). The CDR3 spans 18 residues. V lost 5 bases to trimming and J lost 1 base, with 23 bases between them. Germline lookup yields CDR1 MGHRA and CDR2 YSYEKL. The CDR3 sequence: CASSSLGGLVNKNTEAFF. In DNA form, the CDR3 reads TGCGCCAGCAGCTCATTAGGGGGGCTGGTGAATAAGAACACTGAAGCTTTCTTT.

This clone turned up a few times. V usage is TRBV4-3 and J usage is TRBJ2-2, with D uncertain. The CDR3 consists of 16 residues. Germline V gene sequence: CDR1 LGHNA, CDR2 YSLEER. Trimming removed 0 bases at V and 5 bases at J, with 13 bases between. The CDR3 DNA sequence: TGCGCCAGCAGCCAAGATGGCAGCCGAAAAACCGGGGAGCTGTTTTTT. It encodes CASSQDGSRKTGELFF.

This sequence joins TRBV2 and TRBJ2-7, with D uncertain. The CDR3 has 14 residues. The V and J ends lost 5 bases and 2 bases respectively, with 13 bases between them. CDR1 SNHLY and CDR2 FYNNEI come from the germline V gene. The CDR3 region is CASSSPPLTYEQYF. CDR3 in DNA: TGTGCCAGCAGTTCTCCCCCTTTAACCTACGAGCAGTACTTC.

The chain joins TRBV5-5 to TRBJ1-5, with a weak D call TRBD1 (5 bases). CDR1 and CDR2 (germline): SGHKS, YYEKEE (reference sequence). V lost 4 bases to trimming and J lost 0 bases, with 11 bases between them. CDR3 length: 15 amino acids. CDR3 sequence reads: CASSATGYSNQPQHF. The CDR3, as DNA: TGTGCCAGCAGCGCCACAGGCTATAGCAATCAGCCCCAGCATTTT.

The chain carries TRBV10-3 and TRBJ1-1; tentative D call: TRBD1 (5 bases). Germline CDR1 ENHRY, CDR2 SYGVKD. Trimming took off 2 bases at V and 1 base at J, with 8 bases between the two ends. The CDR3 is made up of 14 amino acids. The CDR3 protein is CAISERDGNTEAFF. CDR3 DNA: TGTGCCATCAGTGAGCGGGACGGGAACACTGAAGCTTTCTTT.

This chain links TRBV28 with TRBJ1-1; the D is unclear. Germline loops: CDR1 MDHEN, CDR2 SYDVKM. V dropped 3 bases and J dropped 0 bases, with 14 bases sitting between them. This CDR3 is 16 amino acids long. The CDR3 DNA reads TGTGCCAGCAGTTTTTTCCGGGCCCCCATGAACACTGAAGCTTTCTTT. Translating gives CASSFFRAPMNTEAFF.

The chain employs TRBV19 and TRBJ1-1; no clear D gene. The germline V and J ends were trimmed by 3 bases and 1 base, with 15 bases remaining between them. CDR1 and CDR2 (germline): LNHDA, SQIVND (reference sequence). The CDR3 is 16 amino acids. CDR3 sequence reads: CASSILLVSQNTEAFF. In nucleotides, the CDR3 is TGTGCCAGTAGTATTCTTCTGGTGTCCCAGAACACTGAAGCTTTCTTT.

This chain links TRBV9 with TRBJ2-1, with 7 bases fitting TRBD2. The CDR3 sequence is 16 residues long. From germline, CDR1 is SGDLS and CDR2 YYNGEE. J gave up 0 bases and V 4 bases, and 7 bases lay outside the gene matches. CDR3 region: CASSPSSGSSYNEQFF. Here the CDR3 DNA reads TGTGCCAGCAGCCCTTCTAGCGGCAGCTCCTACAATGAGCAGTTCTTC.

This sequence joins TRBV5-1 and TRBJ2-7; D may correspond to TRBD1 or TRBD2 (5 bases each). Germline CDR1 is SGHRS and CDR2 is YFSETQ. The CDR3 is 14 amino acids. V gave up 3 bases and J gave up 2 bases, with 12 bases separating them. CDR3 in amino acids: CASSYQGETYEQYF. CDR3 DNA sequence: TGCGCCAGCAGCTATCAAGGGGAGACCTACGAGCAGTACTTC.